This TCR beta chain was captured in a study of T cells in Graves' hyperthyroidism and ophthalmopathy. Looking at the study overall: Any treatment followed the collection of peripheral blood at initial diagnosis. Study-level findings and limits: Blood held most thyroid clonotypes expanded above 0.001 frequency. The model anticipated ophthalmopathy a median about 7 months pre-onset.

This clonotype was counted at least ten times. Its antigen is as yet unknown. TCR beta CDR3 sequences were amplified from RNA transcripts. The TCR CDR3 was amplified in a first-round RT-PCR using the HTBI primer set. TCRdb recomputed calls from the multiplex PCR reads with MiXCR, one row per CDR3 protein. The sample yields about 600,000 distinct CDR3 sequences, more than 15% seen once. Clinical symptoms, serum thyroxine and TRAb, thyroid ultrasound and orbital computed tomography were used for the diagnoses. The germline V gene has CDR1 SGHRS and CDR2 YFSETQ. Trimming took 4 bases from V and 4 from J; bases not matched to a gene: 8. The CDR3 totals 15 residues.

The sample taken for sequencing was blood. This TCR was sampled from a woman in her thirties or forties with Graves' ophthalmopathy. The chain recombines TRBV5-1 with TRBJ2-1; 7 bases are shared with TRBD2. The CDR3 DNA reads TGCGCCAGCAGCCGCCCTTCGGGGGGTTACAATGAGCAGTTCTTC. As protein: CASSRPSGGYNEQFF.